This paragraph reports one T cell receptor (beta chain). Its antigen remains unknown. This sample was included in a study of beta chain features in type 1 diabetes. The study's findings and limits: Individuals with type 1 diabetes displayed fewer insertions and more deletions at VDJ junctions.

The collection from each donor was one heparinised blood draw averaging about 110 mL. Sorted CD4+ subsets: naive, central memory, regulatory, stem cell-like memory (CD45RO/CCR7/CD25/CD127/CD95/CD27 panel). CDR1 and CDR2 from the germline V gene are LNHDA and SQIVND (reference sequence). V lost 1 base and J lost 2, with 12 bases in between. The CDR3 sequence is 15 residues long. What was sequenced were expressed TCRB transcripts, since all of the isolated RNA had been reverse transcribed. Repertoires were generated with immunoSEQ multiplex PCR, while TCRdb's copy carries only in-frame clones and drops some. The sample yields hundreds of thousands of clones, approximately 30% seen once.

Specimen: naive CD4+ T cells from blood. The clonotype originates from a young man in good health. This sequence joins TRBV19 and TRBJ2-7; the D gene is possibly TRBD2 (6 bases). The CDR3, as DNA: TGTGCCAGTAGTATAGTTGCTAGCGTTGCCTACGAGCAGTACTTC. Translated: CASSIVASVAYEQYF.